These 26 T cell receptor beta chains were all obtained from the same sample, sequenced in a study of control samples from healthy donors and cancer patients. The method was immunoSEQ multiplex PCR; TCRdb's version includes in-frame clones alone and lacks a portion of them. This sample has approximately 160,000 clones, with just under 95% found just once. The sample consisted of blood. These TCRs come from a woman aged 55-70 years in good health.

This rearrangement joins TRBV4-3 to TRBJ2-5; unclear D gene. The germline V gene encodes CDR1 LGHNA and CDR2 YSLEER. CDR3 size: 15 residues. V was cut by 0 bases and J by 1 base, with 9 bases left in between. The DNA of the CDR3 is TGCGCCAGCAGCCAAGATCATGGCTTCCAAGAGACCCAGTACTTC. Translating gives CASSQDHGFQETQYF.

The V call is TRBV15, the J call TRBJ2-2; D gene unclear. Germline lookup yields CDR1 LNHNV and CDR2 YYDKDF (reference sequence). V gave up 5 bases and J gave up 4 bases, with 11 bases separating them. This CDR3 is 14 amino acids long. Here the CDR3 reads CATSPQLVTGELFF. DNA for the CDR3: TGTGCCACCAGCCCTCAATTAGTCACCGGGGAGCTGTTTTTT.

The chain couples TRBV5-1 to TRBJ2-7, with 7 bases identical to TRBD2. The CDR3 contains 15 residues. V shed 0 bases, J shed 2 bases, and the junction held 5 bases outside the gene matches. Germline values: CDR1 SGHRS, CDR2 YFSETQ. CDR3 region: CASSLVGTTTYEQYF. CDR3 DNA: TGCGCCAGCAGCTTGGTAGGGACTACAACCTACGAGCAGTACTTC.

This sequence joins TRBV19 and TRBJ1-5; D is ambiguous. Trimming cost V 3 bases and J 4 bases, with 7 bases left between them. The V gene's germline CDR1 is LNHDA and CDR2 SQIVND (reference sequence). This CDR3 contains 13 residues. In DNA form, the CDR3 reads TGTGCCAGTAGTATCACGGGGAATCAGCCCCAGCATTTT. Translation: CASSITGNQPQHF.

The chain employs TRBV6-5 and TRBJ2-7; 10 bases fit TRBD1. CDR3 size: 14 residues. J lost 3 bases, V lost 5 bases, and 4 bases had no gene match. CDR1 is MNHEY and CDR2 is SVGAGI in the germline V gene. The CDR3 DNA reads as TGTGCCAGCAGTCGTAGGACAGGGGGCTACGAGCAGTACTTC. Protein: CASSRRTGGYEQYF.

The CDR3 DNA reads as TGCGCCAGCAGCTTGAATTGGGGGGACACTGAAGCTTTCTTT. Its protein product is CASSLNWGDTEAFF. V and J are TRBV5-1 and TRBJ1-1; TRBD1 is a possible D gene (5 bases). Trimming took off 1 base at V and 3 bases at J, with 10 bases between the two ends. From germline, CDR1 is SGHRS and CDR2 YFSETQ. The CDR3 runs 14 residues.

The chain uses TRBV12-3 or TRBV12-4 and TRBJ1-6; D is unclear. The germline V and J ends were trimmed by 3 bases and 10 bases, with 7 bases remaining between them. This CDR3 has 12 amino acids. This CDR3 reads CASSLGSSPLHF. The CDR3 region has the DNA TGTGCCAGCAGTTTGGGCTCGTCACCCCTCCACTTT.

CDR3 sequence (DNA): TGTGCCATTCACCAGGACGCCTGGACTGAAGCTTTCTTT. Its translation is CAIHQDAWTEAFF. The V and J genes are TRBV10-3 and TRBJ1-1; D remains unclear. Germline lookup yields CDR1 ENHRY and CDR2 SYGVKD. The CDR3 length is 13 residues. V lost 9 bases to trimming and J lost 5 bases, with 16 bases between them.

This chain links TRBV18 with TRBJ1-6, with D possibly TRBD1 on 5 matching bases. The CDR3 runs to 16 residues. Between the trimmed V and J ends, which lost 6 bases and 2 bases, there was a span of 14 bases. Germline V lookup: CDR1 KGHSH, CDR2 LQKENI. The CDR3 DNA follows: TGTGCCAGCTCCCGGGACTCCCTTCCCTATAATTCACCCCTCCACTTT. Its protein product is CASSRDSLPYNSPLHF.

The chain uses TRBV13 and TRBJ2-1, with D perhaps matching TRBD1 or TRBD2 (6 bases each). Germline CDR1 PRHDT, CDR2 FYEKMQ (reference sequence). The ends were cut back, 5 bases at V and 5 bases at J, with 13 bases in the middle. CDR3 length: 14 amino acids. The CDR3 here is CASSLGGSDNEQFF. The CDR3 DNA sequence: TGTGCCAGCAGCCTGGGGGGCTCAGACAATGAGCAGTTCTTC. Filled out from reference TRBV13 and TRBJ2-1, the complete variable domain reads AAGVIQSPRHLIKEKRETATLKCYPIPRHDTVYWYQQGPGQDPQFLISFYEKMQSDKGSIPDRFSAQQFSDYHSELNMSSLELGDSALYFCASSLGGSDNEQFFGPGTRLTVL.

The chain combines TRBV6-6 with TRBJ2-7, with 9 bases fitting TRBD1. The J segment lost 4 bases and the V segment lost 7 bases, leaving 8 bases of the junction unmatched. The CDR3 is 14 residues long. From germline, CDR1 is MNHNY and CDR2 SVGAGI (reference sequence). The DNA of the CDR3 is TGTGCCAGCATCCGGGGACAGGGTTATTACGAGCAGTACTTC. This gives the protein CASIRGQGYYEQYF.

CDR3 sequence reads: CASSAEGASDYEQYF. The CDR3 nucleotides are TGTGCCAGCAGCGCGGAGGGGGCGTCCGACTACGAGCAGTACTTC. The chain is built from TRBV9 and TRBJ2-7, with TRBD1 as a possible D gene (7 bases). This CDR3 comprises 15 residues. Germline V CDR1 and CDR2: SGDLS, YYNGEE. Trimming stripped 3 bases from V and 3 bases from J, with 16 bases between. Looking up the rest from reference TRBV9 and TRBJ2-7 gives the full variable domain: DSGVTQTPKHLITATGQRVTLRCSPRSGDLSVYWYQQSLDQGLQFLIQYYNGEERAKGNILERFSAQQFPDLHSELNLSSLELGDSALYFCASSAEGASDYEQYFGPGTRLTVT.

The genes are TRBV6-5 and TRBJ1-2; TRBD1 might be the D (6 bases). The CDR3 runs 12 residues. Trimming pared 6 bases from V and 8 bases from J, leaving 13 bases between. Germline CDR1 and CDR2: MNHEY and SVGAGI. The CDR3 sequence: CASSKQGRGYTF. The CDR3, as DNA: TGTGCCAGCAGCAAACAGGGAAGAGGCTACACCTTC.

CDR3 sequence (DNA): TGTGCCAGCAGTTCCCGCTCTGGGGCCAACGTCCTGACTTTC. It specifies CASSSRSGANVLTF. The chain is built from TRBV6-2 or TRBV6-3 and TRBJ2-6; no firm D call. V lost 4 bases and J 0 bases, leaving 4 bases between the germline ends. Germline V lookup: CDR1 MNHEY, CDR2 SVGEGT. This CDR3 is built from 14 residues.

This clone appeared once. The chain employs TRBV5-4 and TRBJ1-1, with 8 bases lining up with TRBD1. CDR3 length: 14 amino acids. Germline V gene data show CDR1 as SGHNT and CDR2 as YYREEE (reference sequence). Trimming cost V 3 bases and J 4 bases; bases outside gene matches: 5. CDR3 nucleotide sequence: TGTGCCAGCAGCTCGACAGGGGATAGCACTGAAGCTTTCTTT. The encoded protein is CASSSTGDSTEAFF.

V is TRBV4-3 and J is TRBJ2-1, with D unclear. This CDR3 has 15 residues. Deletions cut 2 bases from V and 1 base from J, with 9 bases between. CDR1 is LGHNA, CDR2 YSLEER, per germline. The CDR3 DNA sequence: TGCGCCAGCAGCCAATTCGACCAGTCCTACAATGAGCAGTTCTTC. Its protein product is CASSQFDQSYNEQFF.

The rearrangement joins TRBV4-3 to TRBJ2-4; 8 bases are shared with TRBD2. V gave up 3 bases and J gave up 3 bases; unmatched junction bases: 4. This CDR3 comprises 15 residues. Germline V CDR1 and CDR2: LGHNA, YSLEER. CDR3 region: CASSHAGGDKNIQYF. Here the CDR3 DNA reads TGCGCCAGCAGCCACGCCGGGGGGGACAAAAACATTCAGTACTTC.

The V and J genes are TRBV5-8 and TRBJ1-6; D is unclear. Germline lookup yields CDR1 SGHTS and CDR2 YDEGEE. The CDR3 extends over 17 amino acids. The V end was cut by 5 bases, the J end by 1 base, with 16 bases between. CDR3 DNA sequence: TGTGCCAGCAGGCGCCTTCGGGTAGGATCCTATAATTCACCCCTCCACTTT. Its protein is CASRRLRVGSYNSPLHF.

The CDR3 protein is CASSLSRLTEAFF. The CDR3 DNA is TGTGCCAGCAGTTTATCCAGGCTCACTGAAGCTTTCTTT. The rearrangement joins TRBV12-3 or TRBV12-4 to TRBJ1-1; no clear D. The CDR3 sequence is 13 residues long. V was pared by 2 bases and J by 4 bases, with 8 bases between.

The CDR3 DNA is TGCGCCAGCAGCTTGCTCCCCCCGGACACTGAAGCTTTCTTT. This sequence encodes CASSLLPPDTEAFF. The chain has TRBV5-1 and TRBJ1-1, with no clear D. The CDR3 is made up of 14 amino acids. V lost 1 base and J 3 bases, leaving 10 bases between the germline ends. The V gene's germline CDR1 is SGHRS and CDR2 YFSETQ. Full variable domain (missing parts from reference TRBV5-1 and TRBJ1-1): KAGVTQTPRYLIKTRGQQVTLSCSPISGHRSVSWYQQTPGQGLQFLFEYFSETQRNKGNFPGRFSGRQFSNSRSEMNVSTLELGDSALYLCASSLLPPDTEAFFGQGTRLTVV.

The V gene is TRBV3-1 (or the pseudogene TRBV3-2), the J gene TRBJ2-7; no reliable D call. V dropped 1 base and J dropped 4 bases, with 8 bases sitting between them. The CDR3 totals 13 residues. The germline gives CDR1 LGHDT, CDR2 YNNKEL (reference sequence). The CDR3 here is CASSQVGPYEQYF. Written as DNA, the CDR3 is TGTGCCAGCAGCCAAGTGGGCCCATACGAGCAGTACTTC.

To note about this clone: At one end, the junction sequence differs from germline, possibly due to a read error. J is TRBJ1-1 and V is TRBV5-3; the match to TRBD1 covers 12 bases. TRBV5-3 is sorted into the ORF group, with uncertain function. This CDR3 comprises 11 residues. CDR3 coding DNA: TGTGCCGCGAGAAAGGGACAGGGGGCAACTTTT. Protein: CAARKGQGATF.

V and J are TRBV7-9 and TRBJ1-3; no clear D gene. V was shortened by 1 base and J by 5 bases, with 6 bases between the two germline ends. This CDR3 region has 13 residues. Looked up from germline, CDR1 is SEHNR and CDR2 is FQNEAQ (reference sequence). The CDR3 DNA follows: TGTGCCAGCAGCTTAGTGGCAAGAAACACCATATATTTT. This sequence encodes CASSLVARNTIYF.

In its sample, this clone was seen a few times. The rearrangement joins TRBV7-9 to TRBJ2-1; 8 bases fit TRBD2. Germline CDR1 SEHNR, CDR2 FQNEAQ (reference sequence). This CDR3 spans 15 amino acids. Germline trimming cut 5 bases from V and 0 bases from J; bases unmatched to any gene: 3. CDR3 sequence: CASSPGLVSYNEQFF. In DNA form, the CDR3 reads TGTGCCAGCAGCCCGGGACTAGTCTCCTACAATGAGCAGTTCTTC. Together with reference TRBV7-9 and TRBJ2-1, the CDR3 gives the full variable domain: DTGVSQNPRHKITKRGQNVTFRCDPISEHNRLYWYRQTLGQGPEFLTYFQNEAQLEKSRLLSDRFSAERPKGSFSTLEIQRTEQGDSAMYLCASSPGLVSYNEQFFGPGTRLTVL.

The chain couples TRBV28 to TRBJ1-5; TRBD1 matches 8 bases. The J segment lost 3 bases and the V segment lost 3 bases, leaving 4 bases of the junction unmatched. The CDR3 runs to 15 residues. Germline V gene sequence: CDR1 MDHEN, CDR2 SYDVKM. This chain's CDR3 is CASSLGRGLNQPQHF. CDR3 bases: TGTGCCAGCAGTTTGGGCAGGGGGCTCAATCAGCCCCAGCATTTT.

This chain connects TRBV30 to TRBJ2-7, with a weak D call TRBD1 (5 bases). CDR3 size: 15 residues. In germline, CDR1 is GTSNPN, CDR2 SVGIG (reference sequence). Trimming took 1 base from V and 0 from J, leaving 13 bases between them. The CDR3 is CAWSDPKRGSYEQYF. The CDR3 nucleotides read TGTGCCTGGAGTGATCCGAAAAGGGGCTCCTACGAGCAGTACTTC.